The 14 T cell receptor beta chains below all came from one sample that was sequenced in a study of blood T cell repertoires in COVID-19. Clones were read by immunoSEQ multiplex PCR, and TCRdb kept only the in-frame ones, dropping some. The repertoire has 45,000 to 55,000 clones, around 80% of them found once; the top ten carry roughly 6.1%. The sequencing sample was made of PBMCs or T cells enriched from blood (not recorded which). The receptor set was obtained from a woman in her 50s with acute COVID-19.

This clone is a singleton in its sample. The rearrangement joins TRBV5-1 to TRBJ2-5; weak D call: TRBD1 (6 bases). CDR1 is SGHRS and CDR2 is YFSETQ in the germline V gene. The germline V and J ends were trimmed by 0 bases and 1 base, with 10 bases remaining between them. The CDR3 has 15 amino acids. CDR3 sequence reads: CASSLVGALQETQYF. The CDR3 DNA reads as TGCGCCAGCAGCTTGGTGGGGGCTCTCCAAGAGACCCAGTACTTC.

The rearrangement links TRBV7-9 to TRBJ1-1; a possible D gene is TRBD1 (6 bases). Germline V lookup: CDR1 SEHNR, CDR2 FQNEAQ (reference sequence). This CDR3 has 15 residues. Trimming left V 5 bases short and J 0 bases short, with 13 bases between. The CDR3 sequence is CASSPRTVMNTEAFF. DNA of the CDR3: TGTGCCAGCAGCCCCAGGACAGTTATGAACACTGAAGCTTTCTTT. Together with reference TRBV7-9 and TRBJ1-1, the CDR3 gives the full variable domain: DTGVSQNPRHKITKRGQNVTFRCDPISEHNRLYWYRQTLGQGPEFLTYFQNEAQLEKSRLLSDRFSAERPKGSFSTLEIQRTEQGDSAMYLCASSPRTVMNTEAFFGQGTRLTVV.

The V call is TRBV15, the J call TRBJ1-2; TRBD1 is a possible D gene (6 bases). The CDR3 contains 15 residues. Germline values: CDR1 LNHNV, CDR2 YYDKDF (reference sequence). V lost 0 bases to trimming and J lost 8 bases, with 16 bases between them. In DNA form, the CDR3 reads TGTGCCACCAGCAGAGATATATTACAGGGCCGGGGCTACACCTTC. As protein: CATSRDILQGRGYTF. The variable domain in full, with the rest retrieved from reference TRBV15 and TRBJ1-2, is DAMVIQNPRYQVTQFGKPVTLSCSQTLNHNVMYWYQQKSSQAPKLLFHYYDKDFNNEADTPDNFQSRRPNTSFCFLDIRSPGLGDTAMYLCATSRDILQGRGYTFGSGTRLTVV.

The chain has TRBV6-5 and TRBJ1-1, with D hard to call. This CDR3 comprises 14 residues. V was cut by 4 bases and J by 4 bases, with 13 bases left in between. Looked up from germline, CDR1 is MNHEY and CDR2 is SVGAGI. This CDR3 reads CASSSSLEGTEAFF. The CDR3 coding sequence is TGTGCCAGCAGTTCCTCCCTTGAGGGCACTGAAGCTTTCTTT.

The chain couples TRBV29-1 to TRBJ2-3; the D gene is possibly TRBD2 (6 bases). Trimming stripped 0 bases from V and 5 bases from J, with 15 bases between. CDR3 length equals 15 residues. The germline V gene has CDR1 SQVTM and CDR2 ANQGSEA. CDR3 DNA: TGCAGCGTTGAAGATATACTAGCAAGAGGAGATACGCAGTATTTT. Its translation is CSVEDILARGDTQYF.

The chain is built from TRBV11-2 and TRBJ1-1; D gene unclear. Germline V gives CDR1 SGHAT, CDR2 FQNNGV. V gave up 5 bases and J gave up 2 bases, with 18 bases separating them. The length of the CDR3 is 16 residues. CDR3 sequence: CASSLERLGFNTEAFF. CDR3 nucleotide sequence: TGTGCCAGCAGCCTGGAGAGGCTGGGTTTTAACACTGAAGCTTTCTTT.

The gene calls are TRBV20-1 and TRBJ2-3; 13 bases agree with TRBD2. The CDR3 length is 21 residues. Germline loops: CDR1 DFQATT, CDR2 SNEGSKA (reference sequence). V gave up 3 bases and J gave up 1 base; unmatched junction bases: 19. The CDR3 loop reads CSASDTSGGAFLADGTDTQYF. The CDR3 nucleotides read TGCAGTGCTAGTGATACTAGCGGGGGGGCCTTTTTGGCGGATGGCACAGATACGCAGTATTTT.

The chain recombines TRBV4-1 with TRBJ1-1; D not resolved. The germline gives CDR1 MGHRA, CDR2 YSYEKL. The CDR3 is 15 amino acids. The V end lost 0 bases, the J end lost 2 bases, and 10 bases lay between the germline ends. CDR3 amino acids: CASSQDGWSNTEAFF. CDR3 nucleotides: TGCGCCAGCAGCCAAGACGGCTGGAGTAACACTGAAGCTTTCTTT.

This clone was picked up a small number of times. The chain uses TRBV3-1 (or the pseudogene TRBV3-2) and TRBJ1-5, with D hard to call. The CDR3 extends over 15 amino acids. Germline loops: CDR1 LGHDT, CDR2 YNNKEL (reference sequence). Trimming stripped 0 bases from V and 3 bases from J, with 9 bases between. The CDR3 DNA follows: TGTGCCAGCAGCCAAGATACAACAGCCAATCAGCCCCAGCATTTT. Amino acids: CASSQDTTANQPQHF.

The chain employs TRBV6-4 and TRBJ2-3; 9 nucleotides align to TRBD2. V trimming: 3 bases; J trimming: 6 bases; junction bases outside the gene matches: 7. CDR1 is MRHNA and CDR2 is SNTAGT in the germline V gene. The CDR3 spans 15 residues. For the CDR3, the DNA is TGTGCCAGCAGTGAGGCGGGGGGGCGGCGGGATACGCAGTATTTT. This translates into CASSEAGGRRDTQYF.

This clone appeared a few times. The chain carries TRBV9 and TRBJ2-3, with D maybe TRBD1 (6 bases). Deletions cut 0 bases from V and 1 base from J, with 9 bases between. This CDR3 contains 15 residues. CDR1 and CDR2 (germline): SGDLS, YYNGEE. CDR3 protein: CASSVAPGGTDTQYF. In DNA form, the CDR3 reads TGTGCCAGCAGCGTAGCTCCAGGGGGCACAGATACGCAGTATTTT.

The chain joins TRBV10-2 to TRBJ2-5; D remains unclear. Germline CDR1 is WSHSY and CDR2 is SAAADI. Trimming removed 9 bases from V and 5 bases from J, with 16 bases in between. This CDR3 is built from 13 residues. The CDR3 protein is CASGGSPGETQYF. In DNA form, the CDR3 reads TGCGCCAGTGGTGGTAGCCCTGGGGAGACCCAGTACTTC.

On this clone itself: This sample also contains other DNA sequences that code for the same CDR3. The chain is built from TRBV18 and TRBJ1-3, with 10 bases fitting TRBD1. In germline, CDR1 is KGHSH, CDR2 LQKENI. The CDR3 has 15 amino acids. The V and J ends lost 6 bases and 3 bases, in that order; junction bases with no gene match: 5. CDR3 loop: CASSPGQGSGNTIYF. In nucleotides, the CDR3 is TGTGCCAGCTCGCCGGGACAGGGGAGTGGAAACACCATATATTTT.

This chain connects TRBV5-4 to TRBJ2-3; TRBD2 matches 10 bases. Germline loops: CDR1 SGHNT, CDR2 YYREEE (reference sequence). The V gene end was trimmed by 4 bases and the J gene end by 5 bases; junction bases not matched to a gene: 10. The CDR3 has 16 residues. The CDR3 coding sequence is TGTGCCAGCAGCGCTCAAGAGCGGGGGGGCCGAGATACGCAGTATTTT. Its translation: CASSAQERGGRDTQYF.